One and the same sample provided the 25 T cell receptor beta chains below, sequenced in a study of CD8 T cells in acute hepatitis C reinfection (dated by TCRdb to about 2021). The time point label, read with the paper, signifies: naive CD8 control sorted from an acute-time-point sample. The library was produced with the immunoSEQ multiplex PCR assay. The table was pulled from immuneACCESS by TCRdb, which kept in-frame rearrangements only. Such tables lose some clones; where checked, under half of the loss comes from unresolved V genes, and the rest has no known cause. Counted in this sample were 30,000 to 45,000 clones; 70% to 90% of them appeared once. Approximately 10% of the sample comes from the top ten. The sample was naive CD8+ T cells from PBMCs. The cell subset or site label for this specimen denotes: sorted total naive CD45RO-negative CD8+ T cells. The receptors were sampled from a woman aged 18-35 years who spontaneously cleared hepatitis C infection.

This chain links TRBV5-1 with TRBJ2-7; the D gene is possibly TRBD2 (6 bases). Germline values: CDR1 SGHRS, CDR2 YFSETQ. This CDR3 contains 15 residues. V was pared by 4 bases and J by 2 bases, with 16 bases between. This CDR3 reads CASSPPPGETYEQYF. CDR3 bases: TGCGCCAGCAGCCCACCCCCGGGGGAAACCTACGAGCAGTACTTC.

The genes are TRBV27 and TRBJ2-3; possible D gene TRBD1, 5 bases. The CDR3 runs 16 residues. Per germline, CDR1 MNHEY and CDR2 SMNVEV (reference sequence). Deletions cut 2 bases from V and 2 bases from J, with 14 bases between. The CDR3 spells CASSLQGSPPTDTQYF. The CDR3, as DNA: TGTGCCAGCAGTTTACAGGGTTCCCCACCCACAGATACGCAGTATTTT.

This clone appeared once. The J gene is TRBJ2-7, the V gene TRBV6-6; no reliable D call. The germline CDR1 and CDR2 sequences are MNHNY and SVGAGI (reference sequence). The germline V and J ends were trimmed by 3 bases and 4 bases, with 7 bases remaining between them. The CDR3 length is 12 residues. CDR3 in amino acids: CASSYSDYEQYF. In nucleotides, the CDR3 is TGTGCCAGCAGTTATTCCGATTACGAGCAGTACTTC.

The genes are TRBV25-1 and TRBJ2-3, with 9 bases fitting TRBD2. The J segment lost 2 bases and the V segment lost 5 bases, leaving 11 bases of the junction unmatched. There are 17 residues in the CDR3. The germline V gene has CDR1 MGHDK and CDR2 SYGVNS. The chain's CDR3 is CASSIFSGGTITDTQYF. The CDR3 bases are TGTGCCAGCAGTATTTTTAGCGGGGGTACAATCACAGATACGCAGTATTTT. Combining the CDR3 with reference TRBV25-1 and TRBJ2-3 gives the whole variable domain EADIYQTPRYLVIGTGKKITLECSQTMGHDKMYWYQQDPGMELHLIHYSYGVNSTEKGDLSSESTVSRIRTEHFPLTLESARPSHTSQYLCASSIFSGGTITDTQYFGPGTRLTVL.

The chain has TRBV13 and TRBJ2-1; weak D call: TRBD2 (5 bases). The CDR3 loop spans 17 amino acids. V gave up 4 bases and J gave up 4 bases, with 20 bases separating them. Looked up from germline, CDR1 is PRHDT and CDR2 is FYEKMQ (reference sequence). CDR3 sequence (DNA): TGTGCCAGCAGCTCGGATCTTCTAGCCACGCCTTACAATGAGCAGTTCTTC. Amino acid sequence: CASSSDLLATPYNEQFF.

V gene TRBV12-5 combines with J gene TRBJ2-7; 9 positions agree with TRBD2. The CDR3 contains 15 residues. Germline CDR1 LGHNT, CDR2 FRNRAP. V dropped 2 bases and J dropped 3; count of bases not matched to a gene: 5. The CDR3 reads CASGLSQREDYEQYF. The CDR3 region has the DNA TGTGCTAGTGGTTTGAGCCAGCGGGAGGACTACGAGCAGTACTTC.

This clone was recorded once. The gene calls are TRBV15 and TRBJ2-1, with 10 positions matching TRBD2. The V gene end was trimmed by 3 bases and the J gene end by 6 bases; junction bases not matched to a gene: 8. Germline V lookup: CDR1 LNHNV, CDR2 YYDKDF (reference sequence). The CDR3 runs to 16 residues. The CDR3 region has the DNA TGTGCCACCAGCAGTACGCTAGCGGGAGCTTCCAATGAGCAGTTCTTC. Translating it yields CATSSTLAGASNEQFF.

The V and J genes are TRBV25-1 and TRBJ2-5; D ambiguous. This CDR3 region has 11 residues. Deletions cut 4 bases from V and 5 bases from J, with 5 bases between. Germline CDR1 reads MGHDK; CDR2 reads SYGVNS. Written as DNA, the CDR3 is TGTGCCAGCAGTGGGTATGAGACCCAGTACTTC. Its protein product is CASSGYETQYF.

By its share, this clone is medium-sized (0.01 to 0.1%). This chain links TRBV7-6 with TRBJ2-1; no definite D call. The CDR3 is 12 residues long. V was clipped by 5 bases and J by 7 bases, with 9 bases between them. The germline V gene encodes CDR1 SGHVS and CDR2 FNYEAQ. CDR3 sequence: CASSPHPNEQFF. CDR3 DNA sequence: TGTGCCAGCAGCCCCCACCCTAATGAGCAGTTCTTC.

The count of this clone is one. The chain recombines TRBV9 with TRBJ2-3; 8 positions agree with TRBD1. The CDR3 contains 15 residues. Losses at the gene ends were 2 bases for V and 0 bases for J; bases not matched to a gene: 2. Germline V gene lookup returns CDR1 SGDLS and CDR2 YYNGEE. The CDR3 DNA sequence: TGTGCCAGCAGCGTTCAGGGGGCCAGCACAGATACGCAGTATTTT. Its protein is CASSVQGASTDTQYF.

The gene calls are TRBV28 and TRBJ1-1, with 7 bases that match TRBD1. Germline V gene lookup returns CDR1 MDHEN and CDR2 SYDVKM. After removal of 5 bases from V and 1 base from J, the junction contained 7 bases not matched to a gene. The CDR3 runs to 15 residues. CDR3 in amino acids: CASSGWDSSNTEAFF. DNA for the CDR3: TGTGCCAGCAGTGGCTGGGACAGCTCGAACACTGAAGCTTTCTTT. The entire variable domain, with the rest obtained from reference TRBV28 and TRBJ1-1, is as follows: DVKVTQSSRYLVKRTGEKVFLECVQDMDHENMFWYRQDPGLGLRLIYFSYDVKMKEKGDIPEGYSVSREKKERFSLILESASTNQTSMYLCASSGWDSSNTEAFFGQGTRLTVV.

The CDR3 coding sequence is TGTGCCAGCAGCCCTAGAGAGGACAGGGGGACCGACAATGAGCAGTTCTTC. This translates into CASSPREDRGTDNEQFF. V gene TRBV14 combines with J gene TRBJ2-1; 10 nucleotides align to TRBD1. The junction had 11 bases not matched to a gene; V was cut back by 4 bases and J by 5 bases. Germline V gene sequence: CDR1 SGHDN, CDR2 FVKESK. The CDR3 spans 17 residues. Complete variable domain (other parts from reference TRBV14 and TRBJ2-1): EAGVTQFPSHSVIEKGQTVTLRCDPISGHDNLYWYRRVMGKEIKFLLHFVKESKQDESGMPNNRFLAERTGGTYSTLKVQPAELEDSGVYFCASSPREDRGTDNEQFFGPGTRLTVL.

The chain has TRBV12-5 and TRBJ2-1; D unresolved. Germline V gene sequence: CDR1 LGHNT, CDR2 FRNRAP. Deletions cut 3 bases from V and 8 bases from J, with 5 bases between. The CDR3 runs to 11 residues. This CDR3 is CASGLLDEQFF. For the CDR3, the DNA is TGTGCTAGTGGTTTATTGGATGAGCAGTTCTTC.

The chain couples TRBV6-1 to TRBJ2-1; D gene uncertain. V was trimmed by 1 base and J by 4 bases, leaving 11 bases between them. The germline V gene has CDR1 MNHNS and CDR2 SASEGT. The CDR3 is 15 residues long. The CDR3 here is CASSEGLTTYNEQFF. The DNA for the CDR3 is TGTGCCAGCAGTGAAGGACTTACCACTTACAATGAGCAGTTCTTC.

This chain joins TRBV10-1 and TRBJ2-1, with D possibly TRBD2 on 6 matching bases. Germline-derived CDR1 and CDR2 are WNHNN and SYGVQD (reference sequence). Between the trimmed V and J ends, which lost 4 bases and 7 bases, there was a span of 17 bases. The CDR3 covers 15 residues. The DNA of the CDR3 is TGCGCCAGCAGTGGTGGGGGAGGACCTTCGAATGAGCAGTTCTTC. It translates to CASSGGGGPSNEQFF.

The chain links TRBV27 to TRBJ2-2; unclear D gene. Trimming shortened V by 8 bases and J by 3 bases, and 19 bases separated the two germline ends. This CDR3 comprises 16 residues. Looked up from germline, CDR1 is MNHEY and CDR2 is SMNVEV (reference sequence). The CDR3 DNA follows: TGTGCCAGCTCATATAGCCCAATTTTGGACACCGGGGAGCTGTTTTTT. As protein: CASSYSPILDTGELFF.

The V and J genes are TRBV6-1 and TRBJ2-1; 8 positions agree with TRBD1. Trimming at V came to 0 bases and at J to 7 bases, leaving 8 bases not matched to a gene. The CDR3 runs 16 residues. Per the germline V gene, CDR1 is MNHNS and CDR2 is SASEGT. CDR3 coding DNA: TGTGCCAGCAGTGAAGCTTGGGACAGGTCGGGTAATGAGCAGTTCTTC. The encoded protein is CASSEAWDRSGNEQFF.

This chain joins TRBV25-1 and TRBJ1-1; D is possibly TRBD1 (5 bases). CDR3 length equals 14 residues. Germline V gene data show CDR1 as MGHDK and CDR2 as SYGVNS. V was pared by 1 base and J by 3 bases, with 9 bases between. This CDR3 is CASSEWGVDTEAFF. CDR3 nucleotides: TGTGCCAGCAGTGAATGGGGGGTCGACACTGAAGCTTTCTTT. The variable domain in full, completed from reference TRBV25-1 and TRBJ1-1, reads EADIYQTPRYLVIGTGKKITLECSQTMGHDKMYWYQQDPGMELHLIHYSYGVNSTEKGDLSSESTVSRIRTEHFPLTLESARPSHTSQYLCASSEWGVDTEAFFGQGTRLTVV.

This chain joins TRBV29-1 and TRBJ2-1; D gene unclear. Germline V CDR1 and CDR2: SQVTM, ANQGSEA. There are 12 residues in the CDR3. V lost 0 bases and J 6 bases, leaving 6 bases between the germline ends. The CDR3 protein is CSVEDGFNEQFF. DNA for the CDR3: TGCAGCGTTGAAGACGGTTTCAATGAGCAGTTCTTC.

This clone was seen just once. The chain links TRBV9 to TRBJ2-2; tentative D call: TRBD2 (6 bases). The CDR3 sequence is 16 residues long. Germline values: CDR1 SGDLS, CDR2 YYNGEE. Trimming removed 0 bases at V and 6 bases at J, with 15 bases between. Here the CDR3 DNA reads TGTGCCAGCAGCGTAGAGGGCGGGATGTCACCCGGGGAGCTGTTTTTT. Protein product: CASSVEGGMSPGELFF.

The chain carries TRBV19 and TRBJ1-1; D uncertain. This CDR3 spans 15 amino acids. Germline CDR1 LNHDA, CDR2 SQIVND (reference sequence). V lost 0 bases, J lost 0 bases, and 8 bases lay in between. The CDR3 DNA follows: TGTGCCAGTAGTATAGACCCCACAGTGAACACTGAAGCTTTCTTT. This translates into CASSIDPTVNTEAFF.

The chain combines TRBV2 with TRBJ1-2, with TRBD1 as a possible D gene (5 bases). From germline, CDR1 is SNHLY and CDR2 FYNNEI. The CDR3 covers 15 residues. V lost 8 bases, J lost 4 bases, and 20 bases lay in between. CDR3 sequence: CASVPPPRDLYGYTF. For the CDR3, the DNA is TGTGCCAGCGTGCCCCCCCCCAGGGACCTCTATGGCTACACCTTC.

The chain joins TRBV5-6 to TRBJ2-7; TRBD2 might be the D (5 bases). Germline V CDR1 and CDR2: SGHDT, YYEEEE. V lost 2 bases, J lost 6 bases, and 12 bases lay in between. The CDR3 has 13 amino acids. CDR3 nucleotides: TGTGCCAGCAGCTTCGGCGGGCCCTCCGAGCAGTACTTC. Translation gives CASSFGGPSEQYF.

The V and J genes are TRBV14 and TRBJ2-3; D is perhaps TRBD2 (6 bases). This CDR3 contains 16 residues. The germline V and J ends were trimmed by 0 bases and 2 bases, with 12 bases remaining between them. Germline loops: CDR1 SGHDN, CDR2 FVKESK. DNA for the CDR3: TGTGCCAGCAGCCAAGACATAGCGGCCCCCACAGATACGCAGTATTTT. Its translation is CASSQDIAAPTDTQYF.

CDR3 nucleotide sequence: TGTGCCAGCGGATTAACAGGGGCCTACGAGCAGTACTTC. This translates into CASGLTGAYEQYF. The J gene is TRBJ2-7, the V gene TRBV6-1, with 7 nucleotides matching TRBD1. Trimming took 8 bases from V and 2 from J; bases not matched to a gene: 6. In germline, CDR1 is MNHNS, CDR2 SASEGT. This CDR3 is built from 13 residues.